A single sample gave rise to the 13 T cell receptor beta chains below, sequenced in a study of blood T cell repertoires in COVID-19. Only in-frame clones appear in the TCRdb table, and some are missing; sequencing was by immunoSEQ multiplex PCR. The table has more than 150,000 clones, roughly 84% seen once; the top ten hold roughly 13%. The sequenced material came from peripheral blood. These receptor sequences come from a man younger than 35 with active or convalescent COVID-19.

This sequence joins TRBV15 and TRBJ2-1; the D gene is possibly TRBD1 (5 bases). Germline CDR1 is LNHNV and CDR2 is YYDKDF (reference sequence). The CDR3 is 15 residues long. V was cut by 0 bases and J by 5 bases, with 11 bases left in between. DNA for the CDR3: TGTGCCACCAGCAGAGATCAGGGCCACGACAATGAGCAGTTCTTC. This encodes CATSRDQGHDNEQFF.

This chain links TRBV5-1 with TRBJ2-2, with 9 bases that match TRBD1. CDR1 is SGHRS, CDR2 YFSETQ, per germline. This CDR3 has 16 residues. V was clipped by 0 bases and J by 7 bases; unmatched bases: 7. The CDR3, as DNA: TGCGCCAGCAGCTTGGAGATGACAGGGGGTGGCGGGGAGCTGTTTTTT. Its protein is CASSLEMTGGGGELFF.

The chain recombines TRBV6-1 with TRBJ2-1, with a possible D match to TRBD2 (6 bases). The CDR3 is 16 residues long. CDR1 is MNHNS and CDR2 is SASEGT in the germline V gene. V shed 2 bases and J shed 7 bases, with 18 bases lying between them. The CDR3 spells CASSEPREIRRNEQFF. In nucleotides, the CDR3 is TGTGCCAGCAGTGAACCCCGGGAGATTCGTAGGAATGAGCAGTTCTTC.

The chain joins TRBV2 to TRBJ1-1, with 11 positions matching TRBD1. CDR1 SNHLY and CDR2 FYNNEI come from the germline V gene. CDR3 length equals 16 residues. V lost 1 base to trimming and J lost 4 bases; unmatched junction nucleotides: 5. The CDR3 loop is CASSEGRTGGGTEAFF. The CDR3 region has the DNA TGTGCCAGCAGTGAAGGCCGGACAGGGGGCGGCACTGAAGCTTTCTTT.

The chain has TRBV6-5 and TRBJ1-4, with 9 bases matching TRBD1. V was clipped by 6 bases and J by 8 bases; unmatched bases: 7. Looked up from germline, CDR1 is MNHEY and CDR2 is SVGAGI. The CDR3 totals 14 residues. Here the CDR3 reads CASRNTGGEEKLFF. The CDR3, as DNA: TGTGCCAGCAGGAATACAGGGGGCGAGGAAAAACTGTTTTTT.

The rearrangement joins TRBV3-1 (or the pseudogene TRBV3-2) to TRBJ2-7, with D hard to call. V shed 4 bases and J shed 5 bases, with 6 bases lying between them. The CDR3 runs to 11 residues. In germline, CDR1 is LGHDT, CDR2 YNNKEL (reference sequence). The CDR3 is CASSRSDEQYF. CDR3 coding DNA: TGTGCCAGCAGCCGCTCGGACGAGCAGTACTTC.

V usage is TRBV6-2 or TRBV6-3 and J usage is TRBJ2-1; 8 bases map to TRBD2. The CDR3 runs to 15 residues. Trimming removed 5 bases from V and 4 bases from J; junction bases left unmatched: 7. CDR1 is MNHEY and CDR2 is SVGEGT in the germline V gene. The CDR3 protein is CASSQLAAVYNEQFF. The CDR3 bases are TGTGCCAGCAGTCAACTAGCGGCGGTTTACAATGAGCAGTTCTTC.

This clone was found a few times. The genes are TRBV20-1 and TRBJ1-2, with TRBD1 identical over 8 bases. The trim removed 3 bases at V and 8 bases at J, leaving 17 bases unmatched. CDR1 and CDR2 from the germline V gene are DFQATT and SNEGSKA (reference sequence). The CDR3 has 16 residues. This chain's CDR3 is CSASLRERQGMRGYTF. CDR3 sequence (DNA): TGCAGTGCTAGTCTTCGTGAAAGACAGGGGATGCGAGGCTACACCTTC.

The rearrangement uses TRBV7-8 and TRBJ1-5; the D gene is possibly TRBD1 (5 bases). With 4 bases removed from V and 6 bases from J, the gap between germline ends came to 10 bases. Germline V gene data show CDR1 as SGHVS and CDR2 as FQNEAQ. There are 13 residues in the CDR3. CDR3: CASSYGGAQPQHF. CDR3 sequence (DNA): TGTGCCAGCAGCTACGGGGGTGCTCAGCCCCAGCATTTT.

The V gene is TRBV5-8, the J gene TRBJ1-3, with a possible D match to TRBD1 (6 bases). In germline, CDR1 is SGHTS, CDR2 YDEGEE. This CDR3 comprises 14 residues. Trimming removed 2 bases from V and 2 bases from J, with 8 bases in between. The CDR3 DNA sequence: TGTGCCAGCAGCTTCTCAGGGGCTGGAAACACCATATATTTT. Protein: CASSFSGAGNTIYF.

This rearrangement joins TRBV7-9 to TRBJ2-5; D might be TRBD1 (5 bases). Trimming took off 2 bases at V and 4 bases at J, with 14 bases between the two ends. The CDR3 has 15 amino acids. CDR1 is SEHNR and CDR2 is FQNEAQ in the germline V gene (reference sequence). DNA of the CDR3: TGTGCCAGCAGCTTAAATGGGGCTTTACGAGAGACCCAGTACTTC. Protein sequence: CASSLNGALRETQYF.

This chain connects TRBV3-1 (or the pseudogene TRBV3-2) to TRBJ2-2; 8 bases line up with TRBD1. The CDR3 runs 13 residues. The germline V gene has CDR1 LGHDT and CDR2 YNNKEL (reference sequence). J was trimmed by 7 bases and V by 7 bases; bases with no gene match: 5. The CDR3 sequence is CASIQGAGGELFF. The DNA of the CDR3 is TGTGCCAGCATTCAGGGGGCCGGCGGGGAGCTGTTTTTT.

J is TRBJ1-2 and V is TRBV7-2; 7 bases fit TRBD1. Germline values: CDR1 SGHTA, CDR2 FQGNSA. CDR3 size: 14 residues. V dropped 5 bases and J dropped 2; count of bases not matched to a gene: 5. The CDR3 coding sequence is TGTGCCAGCAGCGTGGGACAGTCGAACTATGGCTACACCTTC. As protein: CASSVGQSNYGYTF.